A single sample gave rise to the 29 T cell receptor beta chains below, sequenced in a study of shared clonotypes between healthy human individuals. This table comes from immunoSEQ multiplex PCR, and its TCRdb copy is limited to in-frame clones, with some not included. The sample lists about 480,000 clones, 75% to 80% seen once, with about 12% in the top ten. The sample comprised PBMCs. Receptors originate from a middle-aged woman in good health. Some clones in this sample may be carry-over from other donors' samples.

The rearrangement links TRBV30 to TRBJ1-3; 7 bases map to TRBD1. V was clipped by 2 bases and J by 5 bases; unmatched bases: 3. Germline lookup yields CDR1 GTSNPN and CDR2 SVGIG (reference sequence). The CDR3 has 13 amino acids. The DNA for the CDR3 is TGTGCCTGGAGTACGGGACAGAGAAACACCATATATTTT. This encodes CAWSTGQRNTIYF.

The V call is TRBV4-2, the J call TRBJ2-7, with D perhaps assigned TRBD1 or TRBD2 (6 bases each). V lost 0 bases and J 3 bases, leaving 12 bases between the germline ends. The V gene's germline CDR1 is LGHNA and CDR2 YNFKEQ. The CDR3 loop spans 15 amino acids. The CDR3 nucleotides read TGTGCCAGCAGCCAAGACGCGGGACAAGTCTACGAGCAGTACTTC. It translates to CASSQDAGQVYEQYF.

The chain employs TRBV15 and TRBJ2-1; no reliable D call. The CDR3 covers 13 residues. Per germline, CDR1 LNHNV and CDR2 YYDKDF (reference sequence). V lost 3 bases and J lost 5, with 8 bases in between. DNA of the CDR3: TGTGCCACCAGCAGGGCACTAAACAATGAGCAGTTCTTC. Its protein is CATSRALNNEQFF.

This clone was observed a single time. The chain uses TRBV7-9 and TRBJ2-5; no clear D. The V end lost 2 bases, the J end lost 0 bases, and 7 bases lay between the germline ends. The CDR3 is 14 amino acids. The germline CDR1 and CDR2 sequences are SEHNR and FQNEAQ (reference sequence). The CDR3 loop is CASSLSTNQETQYF. CDR3 coding DNA: TGTGCCAGCAGCTTAAGTACTAACCAAGAGACCCAGTACTTC.

The gene calls are TRBV5-4 and TRBJ1-3; 8 bases map to TRBD1. V shed 5 bases, J shed 0 bases, and the junction held 4 bases outside the gene matches. Germline CDR1 is SGHNT and CDR2 is YYREEE (reference sequence). This CDR3 is 15 amino acids long. CDR3 amino acids: CASSKTGVSGNTIYF. CDR3 DNA sequence: TGTGCCAGCAGTAAGACAGGGGTCTCTGGAAACACCATATATTTT.

J is TRBJ2-4 and V is TRBV12-2; no DNA check was done on the table's D call, TRBD2. TRBV12-2 is described as a pseudogene. The CDR3 has 16 residues. This CDR3 reads CASRLQREGAKNIQYF. The DNA of the CDR3 is TGTGCAAGTCGCTTACAGCGGGAGGGAGCCAAAAACATTCAGTACTTC.

Concerning this clone: This sequence is one base from a far larger clone and is likely a read error. The chain is built from TRBV25-1 and TRBJ2-3; D is perhaps TRBD2 (6 bases). The CDR3 has 15 residues. Germline CDR1 MGHDK, CDR2 SYGVNS. This CDR3 is CASSAISTSIDTQYF. CDR3 bases: TGTGCCAGCAGTGCAATCTCTACTAGCATAGATACGCAGTATTTT.

The CDR3 protein is CASSLLGPQGYTF. The CDR3 coding sequence is TGCGCCAGCAGCTTGTTAGGCCCCCAGGGCTACACCTTC. This chain links TRBV5-1 with TRBJ1-2; no firm D call. The ends were cut back, 1 base at V and 8 bases at J, with 12 bases in the middle. CDR1 and CDR2 from the germline V gene are SGHRS and YFSETQ. The CDR3 covers 13 residues.

This chain joins TRBV5-6 and TRBJ2-6, with 9 bases lining up with TRBD1. The CDR3 is 15 amino acids. Germline loops: CDR1 SGHDT, CDR2 YYEEEE. With 5 bases clipped from V and 2 bases from J, the junction kept 2 bases outside the gene matches. This CDR3 reads CASRRTGAGANVLTF. The CDR3 coding sequence is TGTGCCAGCAGACGGACAGGGGCTGGGGCCAACGTCCTGACTTTC. The variable domain in full, completed from reference TRBV5-6 and TRBJ2-6, reads DAGVTQSPTHLIKTRGQQVTLRCSPKSGHDTVSWYQQALGQGPQFIFQYYEEEERQRGNFPDRFSGHQFPNYSSELNVNALLLGDSALYLCASRRTGAGANVLTFGAGSRLTVL.

As regards this clone: A much larger clone is a single base away; this may be a read error. This chain links TRBV6-5 with TRBJ1-4, with 8 bases identical to TRBD1. CDR3 length equals 14 residues. Germline V gene data show CDR1 as MNHEY and CDR2 as SVGAGI. The J segment lost 8 bases and the V segment lost 6 bases, leaving 8 bases of the junction unmatched. CDR3 nucleotide sequence: TGTGCCAGCAGCCGAGGACAGGGACGGGAAAAACTGTTTTTT. Its translation: CASSRGQGREKLFF.

This chain joins TRBV15 and TRBJ2-7; 10 nucleotides align to TRBD1. The CDR3 is 15 amino acids. J gave up 5 bases and V 0 bases, and 4 bases lay outside the gene matches. Germline values: CDR1 LNHNV, CDR2 YYDKDF (reference sequence). The CDR3 bases are TGTGCCACCAGCAGAGATCCCGGGACAGGGGACGAGCAGTACTTC. This encodes CATSRDPGTGDEQYF.

This chain uses TRBV18 with TRBJ2-2; TRBD2 matches at 15 bases. CDR3 size: 19 residues. The germline CDR1 and CDR2 sequences are KGHSH and LQKENI. Unmatched junction bases numbered 9, after V lost 4 bases and J lost 3 bases. CDR3 loop: CASSRIGLAGGPYTGELFF. CDR3 bases: TGTGCCAGCTCACGAATTGGACTAGCGGGAGGGCCCTACACCGGGGAGCTGTTTTTT.

The sample holds many counts of this clone. The J gene is TRBJ1-6, the V gene TRBV4-1; no clear D gene. Trimming cost V 3 bases and J 7 bases, with 16 bases left between them. Germline CDR1 MGHRA, CDR2 YSYEKL. CDR3 length: 16 amino acids. The CDR3 nucleotides read TGCGCCAGCAGCCACATACTCCGGATACGGAATTCACCCCTCCACTTT. Its translation: CASSHILRIRNSPLHF.

V gene TRBV5-4 combines with J gene TRBJ2-3, with 9 nucleotides matching TRBD1. The CDR3 has 15 amino acids. With 3 bases clipped from V and 4 bases from J, the junction kept 6 bases outside the gene matches. Germline CDR1 reads SGHNT; CDR2 reads YYREEE (reference sequence). The CDR3, as DNA: TGTGCCAGCAGCTCTGGGACAGGGCGGGCAGATACGCAGTATTTT. Protein sequence: CASSSGTGRADTQYF.

The chain is built from TRBV6-1 and TRBJ2-7; weak D call: TRBD1 (5 bases). This CDR3 has 16 amino acids. CDR1 and CDR2 (germline): MNHNS, SASEGT. V lost 0 bases to trimming and J lost 1 base, with 13 bases between them. As DNA, the CDR3 is TGTGCCAGCAGTGAAGCGGTACAGGAACCTTCCTACGAGCAGTACTTC. This encodes CASSEAVQEPSYEQYF.

The CDR3, as DNA: TGTGCCAGCAGCGTAGGCCCAGCGGTTCAAGAGACCCAGTACTTC. It translates to CASSVGPAVQETQYF. The chain recombines TRBV9 with TRBJ2-5, with D possibly matching TRBD2 (5 bases). V was trimmed by 0 bases and J by 2 bases, leaving 11 bases between them. CDR3 length: 15 residues. Germline V gene data show CDR1 as SGDLS and CDR2 as YYNGEE. Supplemented by reference TRBV9 and TRBJ2-5, the full variable domain reads DSGVTQTPKHLITATGQRVTLRCSPRSGDLSVYWYQQSLDQGLQFLIQYYNGEERAKGNILERFSAQQFPDLHSELNLSSLELGDSALYFCASSVGPAVQETQYFGPGTRLLVL.

V gene TRBV5-1 combines with J gene TRBJ1-4; D unresolved. Germline CDR1 reads SGHRS; CDR2 reads YFSETQ. There are 16 residues in the CDR3. With 0 bases removed from V and 0 bases from J, the gap between germline ends came to 9 bases. The CDR3 region has the DNA TGCGCCAGCAGCTTGGGGTGGATCGCAACTAATGAAAAACTGTTTTTT. Translated: CASSLGWIATNEKLFF.

The CDR3 sequence: CASGPMDRDRTSEKLFF. The CDR3 DNA sequence: TGTGCCAGCGGCCCCATGGACAGGGATAGAACGAGTGAAAAACTGTTTTTT. The chain links TRBV5-4 to TRBJ1-4, with 8 positions matching TRBD1. V was clipped by 7 bases and J by 7 bases; unmatched bases: 18. Germline-derived CDR1 and CDR2 are SGHNT and YYREEE (reference sequence). The CDR3 covers 17 residues.

The chain carries TRBV4-3 and TRBJ1-6; D is unresolved. The V and J ends lost 1 base and 7 bases respectively, with 14 bases between them. CDR3 size: 16 residues. Germline CDR1 reads LGHNA; CDR2 reads YSLEER. The CDR3 DNA follows: TGCGCCAGCAGCCAAGTTACGGGTTCCCAAAATTCACCCCTCCACTTT. It encodes CASSQVTGSQNSPLHF.

The chain employs TRBV29-1 and TRBJ2-2, with 10 bases fitting TRBD1. This CDR3 comprises 14 residues. From germline, CDR1 is SQVTM and CDR2 ANQGSEA. Trimming took 5 bases from V and 6 from J; bases not matched to a gene: 6. The CDR3 coding sequence is TGCAGCGTTCAGACAGGGGGCACCCCCGGGGAGCTGTTTTTT. This codes for CSVQTGGTPGELFF.

This clone was seen a few times. Here the CDR3 reads CASSPGLAGETQYF. The DNA of the CDR3 is TGTGCCAGCAGCCCGGGACTAGCGGGAGAGACCCAGTACTTC. This chain joins TRBV7-9 and TRBJ2-5; 12 positions agree with TRBD2. Germline CDR1 reads SEHNR; CDR2 reads FQNEAQ (reference sequence). After removal of 5 bases from V and 4 bases from J, the junction contained 2 bases not matched to a gene. This CDR3 has 14 residues. Supplemented by reference TRBV7-9 and TRBJ2-5, the full variable domain reads DTGVSQNPRHKITKRGQNVTFRCDPISEHNRLYWYRQTLGQGPEFLTYFQNEAQLEKSRLLSDRFSAERPKGSFSTLEIQRTEQGDSAMYLCASSPGLAGETQYFGPGTRLLVL.

CDR3 DNA: TGCGCCAGCAGCCTCGACGAGCCCTACGAGCAGTACTTC. Protein product: CASSLDEPYEQYF. The V and J genes are TRBV5-1 and TRBJ2-7; no definite D call. The CDR3 is 13 residues long. Trimming removed 4 bases at V and 2 bases at J, with 10 bases between. Germline CDR1 is SGHRS and CDR2 is YFSETQ. Supplemented by reference TRBV5-1 and TRBJ2-7, the full variable domain reads KAGVTQTPRYLIKTRGQQVTLSCSPISGHRSVSWYQQTPGQGLQFLFEYFSETQRNKGNFPGRFSGRQFSNSRSEMNVSTLELGDSALYLCASSLDEPYEQYFGPGTRLTVT.

The V gene is TRBV18, the J gene TRBJ1-1; 8 bases agree with TRBD1. J was trimmed by 10 bases and V by 2 bases; bases with no gene match: 12. There are 15 residues in the CDR3. Germline-derived CDR1 and CDR2 are KGHSH and LQKENI. CDR3 amino acids: CASSPSSLQGELAFF. The CDR3 coding sequence is TGTGCCAGCTCACCAAGTTCATTACAGGGGGAGTTAGCTTTCTTT.

The chain links TRBV13 to TRBJ1-2; tentatively, D is TRBD1 (6 bases). In germline, CDR1 is PRHDT, CDR2 FYEKMQ (reference sequence). The CDR3 has 17 residues. Trimming took 3 bases from V and 4 from J, leaving 21 bases between them. In DNA, the CDR3 is TGTGCCAGCAGCTTGATGATGGGACACGCCCGGCCCTATGGCTACACCTTC. It specifies CASSLMMGHARPYGYTF.

This clone was counted once. At one boundary the junction diverges from the germline segment, which might be a read error. Additional DNA sequences in this sample encode the identical CDR3. The J gene is TRBJ1-2, the V gene TRBV14; D is undetermined. The germline gives CDR1 SGHDN, CDR2 FVKESK. The CDR3 has 17 amino acids. The CDR3 DNA reads as TGTGCTAGCAGCCATTTAGGAGGCAGCCCACGGGACTATGGCTACACCTTC. Amino acids: CASSHLGGSPRDYGYTF.

J is TRBJ2-2 and V is TRBV7-3; D uncertain. Trimming stripped 5 bases from V and 6 bases from J, with 10 bases between. The CDR3 has 13 residues. Germline loops: CDR1 SGHTA, CDR2 FQGTGA. The CDR3 nucleotides are TGTGCCAGCAGCACCCCAGGCGCCGGGGAGCTGTTTTTT. Residues: CASSTPGAGELFF.

This clone appeared a single time. The chain carries TRBV25-1 and TRBJ2-1, with TRBD1 as a possible D gene (5 bases). Germline lookup yields CDR1 MGHDK and CDR2 SYGVNS. Trimming pared 9 bases from V and 0 bases from J, leaving 12 bases between. This CDR3 is built from 14 residues. The CDR3 here is CASTDRSSYNEQFF. The CDR3 DNA sequence: TGTGCCAGTACTGACAGAAGCTCCTACAATGAGCAGTTCTTC.

This chain connects TRBV7-2 to TRBJ1-2, with 11 bases identical to TRBD1. The CDR3 length is 16 residues. The J segment lost 8 bases and the V segment lost 4 bases, leaving 12 bases of the junction unmatched. Germline-derived CDR1 and CDR2 are SGHTA and FQGNSA. The CDR3 coding sequence is TGTGCCAGCAGCTCATCCGGGACAGGGGGAAGAGGGGGCTACACCTTC. It encodes CASSSSGTGGRGGYTF.

Remarks on this clone: The identical CDR3 is also encoded by other nucleotide sequences in the sample. This chain joins TRBV7-9 and TRBJ1-2; D not resolved. With 1 base removed from V and 3 bases from J, the gap between germline ends came to 3 bases. CDR3 length: 12 amino acids. Looked up from germline, CDR1 is SEHNR and CDR2 is FQNEAQ (reference sequence). Written as DNA, the CDR3 is TGTGCCAGCAGCTTAGGGGACTATGGCTACACCTTC. Protein sequence: CASSLGDYGYTF. Supplemented by reference TRBV7-9 and TRBJ1-2, the full variable domain reads DTGVSQNPRHKITKRGQNVTFRCDPISEHNRLYWYRQTLGQGPEFLTYFQNEAQLEKSRLLSDRFSAERPKGSFSTLEIQRTEQGDSAMYLCASSLGDYGYTFGSGTRLTVV.